The T cell receptor beta chain under discussion was sequenced for a study of blood T cells in healthy people across ages. Combining a sample-barcoded 5' primer with a J-beta primer mix, a second PCR ran for 7 to 11 cycles. One entry per CDR3 protein results from TCRdb running MiXCR on the 5' RACE reads. This table holds 1.5 million to 2 million distinct CDR3 sequences, 25% to 30% found once. Whole-study findings and limits: Age advanced and TCR beta diversity per million T cells fell, roughly linearly. Aged donors had fewer naive CD4+ cells and lower diversity than long-lived donors.

In its sample, this clonotype was seen a few times. Its antigen is not known. This CDR3 is built from 15 residues. Germline V gives CDR1 MNHEY, CDR2 SMNVEV (reference sequence). With V trimmed by 0 bases and J by 8 bases, 5 bases remained unmatched. No fewer than 7 million PBMCs went into each sample. This sequence joins TRBV27 and TRBJ2-1; 9 positions match TRBD1. The source is a woman in her 30s in good health. The sequencing sample was made of blood. The CDR3 here is CASSLSAGQGYEQFF. The CDR3 DNA follows: TGTGCCAGCAGTTTATCGGCGGGACAGGGTTATGAGCAGTTCTTC.